What follows are 17 T cell receptor beta chains derived from one specimen sequenced in a study of identical twins. TCRdb reprocessed the 5' RACE reads via MiXCR and lists one record per CDR3 protein. The table lists roughly 470,000 distinct CDR3 sequences, roughly 13% of them singletons. This sample was shared with a second study, whose subject was yellow fever vaccine responses in identical twins.

Sequencing was done on a sample of CD4+ T cells sorted from blood. The source of these receptors is a woman between 18 and 29 years old in good health.

The J gene is TRBJ2-3, the V gene TRBV5-1; 7 bases agree with TRBD2. V lost 0 bases, J lost 6 bases, and 7 bases stayed unmatched. This CDR3 is 15 amino acids long. Per the germline V gene, CDR1 is SGHRS and CDR2 is YFSETQ. CDR3 coding DNA: TGCGCCAGCAGCTTGGAGGCGGGAGAGAGTGATACGCAGTATTTT. Its protein is CASSLEAGESDTQYF.

This clonotype has at least ten counts. The genes are TRBV27 and TRBJ1-4, with TRBD1 matching 12 bases. V was pared by 3 bases and J by 6 bases, with 8 bases of the junction left unmatched. This CDR3 spans 17 amino acids. The germline V gene has CDR1 MNHEY and CDR2 SMNVEV (reference sequence). The CDR3 coding sequence is TGTGCCAGCAGTTTTTCGGGACAGGGGGCGCGGGATGAAAAACTGTTTTTT. Amino acids: CASSFSGQGARDEKLFF.

The J gene is TRBJ2-1, the V gene TRBV5-1; 7 bases map to TRBD2. V shed 3 bases and J 3 bases; nucleotides not matched to a gene: 12. Germline CDR1 and CDR2: SGHRS and YFSETQ. CDR3 length: 17 residues. CDR3 sequence reads: CASSYLTPAGIYNEQFF. In DNA, the CDR3 is TGCGCCAGCAGCTACCTGACGCCAGCGGGGATCTACAATGAGCAGTTCTTC.

This clonotype was observed at least ten times. The chain combines TRBV5-1 with TRBJ2-5; D uncertain. The CDR3 extends over 14 amino acids. The germline V gene encodes CDR1 SGHRS and CDR2 YFSETQ. V lost 0 bases and J 2 bases, leaving 8 bases between the germline ends. Written as DNA, the CDR3 is TGCGCCAGCAGCTTGGGTTCCAGACAAGAGACCCAGTACTTC. Translation: CASSLGSRQETQYF. The variable domain in full, with the rest retrieved from reference TRBV5-1 and TRBJ2-5, is KAGVTQTPRYLIKTRGQQVTLSCSPISGHRSVSWYQQTPGQGLQFLFEYFSETQRNKGNFPGRFSGRQFSNSRSEMNVSTLELGDSALYLCASSLGSRQETQYFGPGTRLLVL.

In this sample, this clonotype turned up a few times. The chain uses TRBV7-9 and TRBJ2-3; D remains unclear. Trimming left V 3 bases short and J 5 bases short, with 6 bases between. There are 12 residues in the CDR3. The germline V gene encodes CDR1 SEHNR and CDR2 FQNEAQ (reference sequence). Here the CDR3 reads CASSFEVDTQYF. As DNA, the CDR3 is TGTGCCAGCAGCTTTGAGGTAGATACGCAGTATTTT.

This clonotype was picked up many times. The V gene is TRBV3-1, the J gene TRBJ2-5; D not resolved. The germline V gene encodes CDR1 LGHDT and CDR2 YNNKEL (reference sequence). The V and J ends lost 4 bases and 6 bases respectively, with 12 bases between them. The CDR3 consists of 13 residues. CDR3: CASSLQIMQTQYF. Here the CDR3 DNA reads TGTGCCAGCAGCCTCCAGATTATGCAGACCCAGTACTTC.

This clonotype was observed a few times. The V gene is TRBV5-1, the J gene TRBJ1-2, with D unclear. The CDR3 length is 14 residues. V was trimmed by 6 bases and J by 3 bases, leaving 15 bases between them. Germline CDR1 SGHRS, CDR2 YFSETQ. CDR3 nucleotides: TGCGCCAGCAAAGACCAACCTAACGACTATGGCTACACCTTC. Amino acids: CASKDQPNDYGYTF.

This chain connects TRBV7-9 to TRBJ1-4, with D unresolved. The CDR3 runs to 14 residues. The germline V gene encodes CDR1 SEHNR and CDR2 FQNEAQ (reference sequence). The V and J ends lost 3 bases and 7 bases respectively, with 12 bases between them. In nucleotides, the CDR3 is TGTGCCAGCAGCTTCCCCTCGCTCGTTGAAAAACTGTTTTTT. Translated: CASSFPSLVEKLFF.

This clonotype was seen ten or more times. The chain is built from TRBV6-5 and TRBJ2-1; D ambiguous. CDR3 length: 13 amino acids. CDR1 and CDR2 from the germline V gene are MNHEY and SVGAGI. The V end was cut by 2 bases, the J end by 2 bases, with 4 bases between. The DNA of the CDR3 is TGTGCCAGCAGTTACGACACCTACAATGAGCAGTTCTTC. Translating it yields CASSYDTYNEQFF.

This clonotype was detected many times. The chain carries TRBV20-1 and TRBJ1-1; D perhaps matches TRBD1 (5 bases). V lost 2 bases to trimming and J lost 6 bases, with 16 bases between them. The V gene's germline CDR1 is DFQATT and CDR2 SNEGSKA (reference sequence). CDR3 length: 14 residues. CDR3 sequence: CSARSRALGAEAFF. The CDR3 DNA is TGCAGTGCTAGATCCCGGGCCTTAGGGGCTGAAGCTTTCTTT.

This clonotype was observed a few times. The chain uses TRBV9 and TRBJ2-3; 12 nucleotides align to TRBD2. Trimming at V came to 3 bases and at J to 4 bases, leaving 3 bases not matched to a gene. The CDR3 extends over 15 amino acids. Germline V gene data show CDR1 as SGDLS and CDR2 as YYNGEE. Here the CDR3 DNA reads TGTGCCAGCAGCGCCAGACTAGCGGGGGCAGATACGCAGTATTTT. It specifies CASSARLAGADTQYF.

This clonotype was observed a handful of times. This sequence joins TRBV12-5 and TRBJ2-1, with TRBD2 identical over 12 bases. Per the germline V gene, CDR1 is LGHNT and CDR2 is FRNRAP. This CDR3 is 15 amino acids long. Trimming cost V 1 base and J 9 bases; bases outside gene matches: 4. The CDR3 protein is CASGLEGLAGFEQFF. The CDR3 DNA reads TGTGCTAGTGGTTTGGAAGGACTAGCGGGATTTGAGCAGTTCTTC.

The chain couples TRBV25-1 to TRBJ1-4; TRBD1 might be the D (5 bases). This CDR3 contains 15 residues. Germline V gives CDR1 MGHDK, CDR2 SYGVNS. Trimming removed 1 base at V and 8 bases at J, with 14 bases between. The CDR3 loop is CASSEFGAPREKLFF. The CDR3 DNA reads TGTGCCAGCAGTGAATTCGGGGCCCCGAGGGAAAAACTGTTTTTT. Combining the CDR3 with reference TRBV25-1 and TRBJ1-4 gives the whole variable domain EADIYQTPRYLVIGTGKKITLECSQTMGHDKMYWYQQDPGMELHLIHYSYGVNSTEKGDLSSESTVSRIRTEHFPLTLESARPSHTSQYLCASSEFGAPREKLFFGSGTQLSVL.

This clonotype was recorded many times. V usage is TRBV12-3 or TRBV12-4 and J usage is TRBJ1-1; D remains ambiguous. The V end lost 0 bases, the J end lost 3 bases, and 8 bases lay between the germline ends. The CDR3 covers 14 residues. The CDR3 region has the DNA TGTGCCAGCAGTTTAGCAGATTTGGACACTGAAGCTTTCTTT. Its translation is CASSLADLDTEAFF.

A few counts support this clonotype. V and J are TRBV12-3 or TRBV12-4 and TRBJ1-5; a possible D gene is TRBD1 (6 bases). The CDR3 runs to 15 residues. Trimming removed 5 bases from V and 3 bases from J, with 14 bases in between. In DNA, the CDR3 is TGTGCCAGCAGTCAAAACAGGGCCTACAATCAGCCCCAGCATTTT. Its translation: CASSQNRAYNQPQHF.

This clonotype was detected only a few times. The CDR3 sequence: CSVSGQGISDTQYF. The CDR3 nucleotides read TGCAGCGTTTCGGGACAGGGGATATCAGATACGCAGTATTTT. The genes are TRBV29-1 and TRBJ2-3, with TRBD1 identical over 10 bases. The CDR3 has 14 residues. J lost 4 bases, V lost 5 bases, and 6 bases had no gene match. The germline gives CDR1 SQVTM, CDR2 ANQGSEA.

This clonotype appeared a few times. The chain couples TRBV29-1 to TRBJ2-5, with D tentatively TRBD1 (6 bases). Germline V gene lookup returns CDR1 SQVTM and CDR2 ANQGSEA. The CDR3 extends over 12 amino acids. Trimming took 5 bases from V and 3 from J, leaving 10 bases between them. CDR3 in DNA: TGCAGCGTTACATGGACAGAAGAGACCCAGTACTTC. Protein product: CSVTWTEETQYF. Full variable domain (remainder filled in from reference TRBV29-1 and TRBJ2-5): SAVISQKPSRDICQRGTSLTIQCQVDSQVTMMFWYRQQPGQSLTLIATANQGSEATYESGFVIDKFPISRPNLTFSTLTVSNMSPEDSSIYLCSVTWTEETQYFGPGTRLLVL.